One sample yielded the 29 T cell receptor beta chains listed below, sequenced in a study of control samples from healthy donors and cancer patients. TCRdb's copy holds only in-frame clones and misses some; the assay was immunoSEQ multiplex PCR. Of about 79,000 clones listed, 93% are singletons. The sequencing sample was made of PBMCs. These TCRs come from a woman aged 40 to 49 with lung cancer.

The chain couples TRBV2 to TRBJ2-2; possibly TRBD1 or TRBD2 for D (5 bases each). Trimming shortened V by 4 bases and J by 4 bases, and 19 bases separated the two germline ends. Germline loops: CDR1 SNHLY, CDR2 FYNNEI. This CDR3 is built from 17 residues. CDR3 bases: TGTGCCAGCAGTGGAGATGGATCCGGGACCTTCACCGGGGAGCTGTTTTTT. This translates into CASSGDGSGTFTGELFF.

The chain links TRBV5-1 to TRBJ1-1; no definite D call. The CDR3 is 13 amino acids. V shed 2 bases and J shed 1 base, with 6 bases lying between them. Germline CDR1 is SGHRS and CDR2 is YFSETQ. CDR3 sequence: CASSFGKNTEAFF. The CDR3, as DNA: TGCGCCAGCAGCTTTGGGAAGAACACTGAAGCTTTCTTT.

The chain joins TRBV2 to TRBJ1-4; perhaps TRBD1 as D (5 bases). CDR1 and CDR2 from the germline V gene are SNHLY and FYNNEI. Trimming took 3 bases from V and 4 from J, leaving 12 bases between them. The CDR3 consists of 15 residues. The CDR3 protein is CASSDEGTGNEKLFF. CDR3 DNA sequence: TGTGCCAGCAGTGATGAAGGGACTGGTAATGAAAAACTGTTTTTT.

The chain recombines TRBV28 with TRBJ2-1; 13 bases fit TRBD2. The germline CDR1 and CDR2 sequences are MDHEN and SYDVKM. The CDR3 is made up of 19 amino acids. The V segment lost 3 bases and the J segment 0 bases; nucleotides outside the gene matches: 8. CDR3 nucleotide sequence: TGTGCCAGCAGTTTCCAGGGACTAGCGGGGCCGAGCTCCTACAATGAGCAGTTCTTC. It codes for CASSFQGLAGPSSYNEQFF.

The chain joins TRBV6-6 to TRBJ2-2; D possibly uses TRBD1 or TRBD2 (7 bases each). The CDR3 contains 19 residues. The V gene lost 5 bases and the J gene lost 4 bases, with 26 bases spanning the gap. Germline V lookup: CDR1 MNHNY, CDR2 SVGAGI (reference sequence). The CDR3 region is CASSQWPPGGVAGTGELFF. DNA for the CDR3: TGTGCCAGCAGTCAATGGCCCCCAGGGGGGGTCGCAGGCACCGGGGAGCTGTTTTTT.

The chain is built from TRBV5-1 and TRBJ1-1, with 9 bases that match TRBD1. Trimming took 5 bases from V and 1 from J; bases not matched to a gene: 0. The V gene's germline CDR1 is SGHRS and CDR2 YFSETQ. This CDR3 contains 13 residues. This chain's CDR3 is CASRDRGNTEAFF. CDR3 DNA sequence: TGCGCCAGCAGGGACAGGGGGAACACTGAAGCTTTCTTT.

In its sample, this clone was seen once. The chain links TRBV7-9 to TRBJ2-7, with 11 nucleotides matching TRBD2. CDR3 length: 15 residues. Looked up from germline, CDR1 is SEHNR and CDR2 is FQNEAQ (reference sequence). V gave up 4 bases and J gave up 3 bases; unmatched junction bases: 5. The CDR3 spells CASSYTSGGFYEQYF. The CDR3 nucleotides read TGTGCCAGCAGCTATACTAGCGGGGGTTTCTACGAGCAGTACTTC.

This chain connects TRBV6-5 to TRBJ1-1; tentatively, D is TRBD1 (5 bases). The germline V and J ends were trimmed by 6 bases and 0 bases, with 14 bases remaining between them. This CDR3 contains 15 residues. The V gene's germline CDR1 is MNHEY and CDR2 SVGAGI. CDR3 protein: CASSLLLGVNTEAFF. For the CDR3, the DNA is TGTGCCAGCAGCCTCCTACTAGGGGTGAACACTGAAGCTTTCTTT.

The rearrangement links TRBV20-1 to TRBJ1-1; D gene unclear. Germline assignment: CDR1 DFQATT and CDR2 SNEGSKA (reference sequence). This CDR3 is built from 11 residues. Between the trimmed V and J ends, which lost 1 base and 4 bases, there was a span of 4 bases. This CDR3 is CSARGGTEAFF. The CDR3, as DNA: TGCAGTGCTAGAGGGGGCACTGAAGCTTTCTTT.

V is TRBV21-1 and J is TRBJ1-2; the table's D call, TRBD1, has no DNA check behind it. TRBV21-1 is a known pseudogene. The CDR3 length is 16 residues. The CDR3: CASSKVGGDLDYGYTF. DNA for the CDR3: TGTGCCAGCAGCAAAGTAGGGGGCGACCTGGACTATGGCTACACCTTC.

CDR3 coding DNA: TGCGCCAGCAGCCAAATTGGGGGTTCACCCCTCCACTTT. Protein sequence: CASSQIGGSPLHF. V and J are TRBV4-1 and TRBJ1-6; perhaps TRBD1 as D (5 bases). The length of the CDR3 is 13 residues. CDR1 MGHRA and CDR2 YSYEKL come from the germline V gene. V lost 2 bases to trimming and J lost 9 bases, with 8 bases between them.

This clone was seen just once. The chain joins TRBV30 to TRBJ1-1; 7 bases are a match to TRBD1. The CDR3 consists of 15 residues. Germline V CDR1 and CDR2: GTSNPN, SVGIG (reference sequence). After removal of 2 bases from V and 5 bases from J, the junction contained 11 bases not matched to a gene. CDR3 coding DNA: TGTGCCTGGAGTAGAGGGGGCGGGGGAAAAACTGAAGCTTTCTTT. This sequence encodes CAWSRGGGGKTEAFF.

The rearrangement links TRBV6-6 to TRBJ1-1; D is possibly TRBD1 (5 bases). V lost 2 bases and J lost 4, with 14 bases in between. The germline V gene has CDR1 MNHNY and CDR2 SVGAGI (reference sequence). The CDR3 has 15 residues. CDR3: CASSYGEGTPTEAFF. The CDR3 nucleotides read TGTGCCAGCAGTTACGGGGAGGGGACCCCCACTGAAGCTTTCTTT.

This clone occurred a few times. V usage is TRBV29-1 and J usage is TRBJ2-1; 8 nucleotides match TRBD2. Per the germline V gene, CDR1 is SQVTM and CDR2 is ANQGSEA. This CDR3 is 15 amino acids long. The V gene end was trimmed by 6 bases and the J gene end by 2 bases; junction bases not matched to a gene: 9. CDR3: CSVGVSGSAYNEQFF. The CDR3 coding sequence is TGCAGCGTGGGGGTCAGCGGGAGCGCCTACAATGAGCAGTTCTTC.

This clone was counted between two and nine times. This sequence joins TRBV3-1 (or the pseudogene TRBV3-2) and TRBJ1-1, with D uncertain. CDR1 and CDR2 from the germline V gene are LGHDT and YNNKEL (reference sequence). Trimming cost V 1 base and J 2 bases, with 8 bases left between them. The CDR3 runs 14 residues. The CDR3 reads CASSQAGPNTEAFF. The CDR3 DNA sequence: TGTGCCAGCAGCCAAGCCGGACCTAACACTGAAGCTTTCTTT.

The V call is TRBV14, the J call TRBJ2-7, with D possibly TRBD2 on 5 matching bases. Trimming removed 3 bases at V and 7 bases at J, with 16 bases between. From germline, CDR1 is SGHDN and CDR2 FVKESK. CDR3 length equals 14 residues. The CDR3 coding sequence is TGTGCCAGCAGCCAGAGGGCCGGGTTGGGGGAGCAGTACTTC. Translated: CASSQRAGLGEQYF.

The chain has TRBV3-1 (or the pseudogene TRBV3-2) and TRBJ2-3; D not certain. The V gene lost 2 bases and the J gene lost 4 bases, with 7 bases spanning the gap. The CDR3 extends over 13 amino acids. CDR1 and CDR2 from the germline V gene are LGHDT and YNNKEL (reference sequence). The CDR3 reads CASSQMAADTQYF. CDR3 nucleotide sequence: TGTGCCAGCAGCCAAATGGCCGCAGATACGCAGTATTTT.

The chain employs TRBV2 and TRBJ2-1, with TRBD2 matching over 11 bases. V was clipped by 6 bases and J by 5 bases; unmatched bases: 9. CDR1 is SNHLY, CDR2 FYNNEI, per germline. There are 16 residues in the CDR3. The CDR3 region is CASRAATSGVHNEQFF. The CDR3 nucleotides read TGTGCCAGCAGGGCCGCGACTAGCGGGGTTCACAATGAGCAGTTCTTC. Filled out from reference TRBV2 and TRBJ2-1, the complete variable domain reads EPEVTQTPSHQVTQMGQEVILRCVPISNHLYFYWYRQILGQKVEFLVSFYNNEISEKSEIFDDQFSVERPDGSNFTLKIRSTKLEDSAMYFCASRAATSGVHNEQFFGPGTRLTVL.

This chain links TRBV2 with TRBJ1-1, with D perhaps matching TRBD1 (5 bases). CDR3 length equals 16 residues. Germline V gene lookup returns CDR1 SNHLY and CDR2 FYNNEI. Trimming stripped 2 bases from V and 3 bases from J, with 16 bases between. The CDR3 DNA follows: TGTGCCAGCAGTGAATCCTCCGAGGGGCTTGACACTGAAGCTTTCTTT. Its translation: CASSESSEGLDTEAFF.

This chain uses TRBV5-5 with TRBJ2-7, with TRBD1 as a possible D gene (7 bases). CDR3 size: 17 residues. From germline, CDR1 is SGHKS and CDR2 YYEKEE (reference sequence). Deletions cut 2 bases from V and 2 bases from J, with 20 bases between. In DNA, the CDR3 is TGTGCCAGCAGCTTTAGTTCAGTCCAGGGGGGACCCTACGAGCAGTACTTC. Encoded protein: CASSFSSVQGGPYEQYF.

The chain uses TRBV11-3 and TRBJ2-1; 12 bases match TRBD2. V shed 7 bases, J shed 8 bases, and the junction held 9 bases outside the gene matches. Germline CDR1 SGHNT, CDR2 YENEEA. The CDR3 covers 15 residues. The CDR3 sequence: CASKLAGGGFDEQFF. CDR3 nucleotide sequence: TGTGCCAGCAAACTAGCGGGGGGCGGTTTCGATGAGCAGTTCTTC.

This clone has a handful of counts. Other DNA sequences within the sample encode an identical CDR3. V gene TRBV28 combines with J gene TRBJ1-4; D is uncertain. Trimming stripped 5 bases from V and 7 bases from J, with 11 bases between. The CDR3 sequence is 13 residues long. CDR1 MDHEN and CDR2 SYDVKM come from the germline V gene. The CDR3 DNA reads TGTGCCAGCAGTCAACCTCAAGGTGAAAAACTGTTTTTT. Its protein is CASSQPQGEKLFF.

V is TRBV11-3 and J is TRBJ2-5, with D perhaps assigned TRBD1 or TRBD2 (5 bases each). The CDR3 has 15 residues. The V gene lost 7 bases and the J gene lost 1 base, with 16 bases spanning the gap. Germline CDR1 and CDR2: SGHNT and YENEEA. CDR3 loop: CASTLRGRLQETQYF. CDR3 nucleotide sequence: TGTGCCAGCACCCTTCGGGGCAGACTCCAAGAGACCCAGTACTTC.

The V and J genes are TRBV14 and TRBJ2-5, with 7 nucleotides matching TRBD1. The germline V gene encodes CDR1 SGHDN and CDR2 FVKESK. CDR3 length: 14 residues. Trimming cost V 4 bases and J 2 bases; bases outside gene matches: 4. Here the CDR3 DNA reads TGTGCCAGCAGCCGACAGGGTTGGCAAGAGACCCAGTACTTC. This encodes CASSRQGWQETQYF.

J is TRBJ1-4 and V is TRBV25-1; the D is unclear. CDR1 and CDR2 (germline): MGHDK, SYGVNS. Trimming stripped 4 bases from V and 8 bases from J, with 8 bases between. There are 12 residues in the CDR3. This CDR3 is CASSVAGEKLFF. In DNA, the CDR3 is TGTGCCAGCAGTGTAGCGGGAGAAAAACTGTTTTTT.

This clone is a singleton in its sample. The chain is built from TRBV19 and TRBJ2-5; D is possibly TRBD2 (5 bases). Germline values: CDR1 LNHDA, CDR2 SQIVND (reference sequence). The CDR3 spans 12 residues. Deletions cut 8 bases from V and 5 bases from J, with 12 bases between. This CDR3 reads CASRQSGETQYF. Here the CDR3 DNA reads TGTGCCAGTCGCCAGAGCGGCGAGACCCAGTACTTC.

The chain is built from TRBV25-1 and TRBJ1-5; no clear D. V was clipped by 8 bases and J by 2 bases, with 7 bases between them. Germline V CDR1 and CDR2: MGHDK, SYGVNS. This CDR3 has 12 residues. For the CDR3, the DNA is TGTGCCAGCGGATATGGCAATCAGCCCCAGCATTTT. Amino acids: CASGYGNQPQHF.

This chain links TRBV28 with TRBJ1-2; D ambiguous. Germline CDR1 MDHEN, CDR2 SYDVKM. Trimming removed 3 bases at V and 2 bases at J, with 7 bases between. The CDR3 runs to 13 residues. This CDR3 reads CASSFPENYGYTF. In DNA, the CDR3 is TGTGCCAGCAGTTTTCCCGAGAACTATGGCTACACCTTC.

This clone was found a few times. CDR3 sequence: CASSLTGQGAEAFF. The CDR3, as DNA: TGTGCCAGCAGCTTAACGGGACAGGGAGCTGAAGCTTTCTTT. This chain links TRBV7-9 with TRBJ1-1; 9 bases are a match to TRBD1. The CDR3 loop spans 14 amino acids. Germline V gene data show CDR1 as SEHNR and CDR2 as FQNEAQ (reference sequence). J was trimmed by 6 bases and V by 2 bases; bases with no gene match: 4. Together with reference TRBV7-9 and TRBJ1-1, the CDR3 gives the full variable domain: DTGVSQNPRHKITKRGQNVTFRCDPISEHNRLYWYRQTLGQGPEFLTYFQNEAQLEKSRLLSDRFSAERPKGSFSTLEIQRTEQGDSAMYLCASSLTGQGAEAFFGQGTRLTVV.